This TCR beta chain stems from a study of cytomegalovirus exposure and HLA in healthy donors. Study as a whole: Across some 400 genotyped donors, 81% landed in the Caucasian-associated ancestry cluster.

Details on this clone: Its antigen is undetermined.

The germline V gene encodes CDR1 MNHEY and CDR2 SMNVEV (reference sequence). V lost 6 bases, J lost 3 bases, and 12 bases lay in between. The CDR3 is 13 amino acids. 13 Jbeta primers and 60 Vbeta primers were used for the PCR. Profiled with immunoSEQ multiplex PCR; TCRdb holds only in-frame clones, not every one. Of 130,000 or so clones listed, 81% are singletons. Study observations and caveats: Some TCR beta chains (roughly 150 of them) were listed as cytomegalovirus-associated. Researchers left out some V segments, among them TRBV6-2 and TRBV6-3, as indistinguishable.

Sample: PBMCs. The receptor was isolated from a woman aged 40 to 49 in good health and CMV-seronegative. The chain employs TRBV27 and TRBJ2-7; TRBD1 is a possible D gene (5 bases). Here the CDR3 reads CASSVDRSYEQYF. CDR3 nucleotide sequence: TGTGCCAGCAGCGTCGACAGAAGCTACGAGCAGTACTTC.